The source of this T cell receptor (beta chain) is a study of blood T cell repertoires in COVID-19. This clone has more than one count but fewer than ten. The V gene lost 0 bases and the J gene lost 1 base, with 7 bases spanning the gap. There are 16 residues in the CDR3. Germline-derived CDR1 and CDR2 are MNHEY and SVGAGI. Study processing details: Using reference gene primer amplification, nucleated cell counts were estimated. The table came from immunoSEQ multiplex PCR; TCRdb's copy has only in-frame clones and leaves some out. From that table come the V and J calls and clone size; the DNA was used to work out D and trimming. The sample consists of 200,000 to 300,000 clones, around nine tenths of them appearing once.

Sequencing input: peripheral blood. The receptor's source is a woman between 65 and 79 years old with active or convalescent COVID-19. The rearrangement uses TRBV6-5 and TRBJ2-6; D ambiguous. CDR3 DNA: TGTGCCAGCAGTTACTCAACGAGGTCTGGGGCCAACGTCCTGACTTTC. Protein: CASSYSTRSGANVLTF.